These 23 T cell receptor beta chains originate from one sample sequenced in a study of shared clonotypes between healthy human individuals. Clones were read by immunoSEQ multiplex PCR, and TCRdb kept only the in-frame ones, dropping some. The table shows roughly 2,300,000 clones, with just under 95% occurring only once. Sequenced input: naive CD4+ T cells from PBMCs. Subset defined: CD45RA+ positively selected. The receptors stem from a man aged 18 to 29 in good health. Some clones in this sample may be carry-over from other donors' samples.

The rearrangement uses TRBV6-6 and TRBJ1-5, with 9 bases aligning to TRBD1. The CDR3 extends over 16 amino acids. Germline V lookup: CDR1 MNHNY, CDR2 SVGAGI (reference sequence). V was clipped by 0 bases and J by 6 bases; unmatched bases: 6. CDR3 region: CASSYSWGQGGQPQHF. CDR3 nucleotide sequence: TGTGCCAGCAGTTACTCTTGGGGACAGGGCGGTCAGCCCCAGCATTTT.

This chain links TRBV7-9 with TRBJ2-1; possibly TRBD2 for D (6 bases). V lost 10 bases, J lost 5 bases, and 12 bases lay in between. From germline, CDR1 is SEHNR and CDR2 FQNEAQ (reference sequence). CDR3 length equals 12 residues. The CDR3 spells CATRERNNEQFF. CDR3 in DNA: TGTGCCACCCGGGAGCGGAACAATGAGCAGTTCTTC. Using reference TRBV7-9 and TRBJ2-1 for the parts outside the CDR3, the full variable domain is DTGVSQNPRHKITKRGQNVTFRCDPISEHNRLYWYRQTLGQGPEFLTYFQNEAQLEKSRLLSDRFSAERPKGSFSTLEIQRTEQGDSAMYLCATRERNNEQFFGPGTRLTVL.

The chain combines TRBV6-1 with TRBJ2-7; TRBD1 matches 8 bases. Germline CDR1 is MNHNS and CDR2 is SASEGT. This CDR3 comprises 15 residues. The trim removed 4 bases at V and 0 bases at J, leaving 5 bases unmatched. The CDR3 nucleotides are TGTGCCAGCAGTGCCTGGGACAGGAGCTCCTACGAGCAGTACTTC. The encoded protein is CASSAWDRSSYEQYF.

For this clone: Other DNA sequences in this sample translate to the same CDR3. In DNA form, the CDR3 reads TGTGCCAGCAGTTTAGCCGGGGGCACCTACAATGAGCAGTTCTTC. It translates to CASSLAGGTYNEQFF. V usage is TRBV6-6 and J usage is TRBJ2-1; D is possibly TRBD1 or TRBD2 (6 bases each). V was pared by 4 bases and J by 2 bases, with 12 bases between. Per germline, CDR1 MNHNY and CDR2 SVGAGI (reference sequence). The CDR3 runs to 15 residues.

A remark on this clone: The sample contains more than one DNA sequence encoding this CDR3. The V gene is TRBV18, the J gene TRBJ1-1, with D possibly being TRBD1 (5 bases). This CDR3 spans 14 amino acids. Trimming pared 3 bases from V and 0 bases from J, leaving 8 bases between. CDR1 and CDR2 from the germline V gene are KGHSH and LQKENI. The CDR3 DNA follows: TGTGCCAGCTCACCCTTGACAGTGAACACTGAAGCTTTCTTT. As protein: CASSPLTVNTEAFF.

V and J are TRBV11-2 and TRBJ2-7; 9 bases match TRBD1. The CDR3 is 17 amino acids. Germline CDR1 is SGHAT and CDR2 is FQNNGV. Unmatched junction bases numbered 11, after V lost 5 bases and J lost 0 bases. The CDR3 DNA reads as TGTGCCAGCAGCGTCCTTTTCGGGACAGGGAGCTCCTACGAGCAGTACTTC. This gives the protein CASSVLFGTGSSYEQYF.

This clone was observed a handful of times. Other DNA sequences of this sample code for an identical CDR3. This chain connects TRBV5-1 to TRBJ1-3; no definite D call. There are 14 residues in the CDR3. V shed 1 base and J shed 0 bases, with 5 bases lying between them. From germline, CDR1 is SGHRS and CDR2 YFSETQ. CDR3 amino acids: CASSLSSSGNTIYF. CDR3 DNA: TGCGCCAGCAGCTTGTCCAGCTCTGGAAACACCATATATTTT.

This rearrangement joins TRBV6-1 to TRBJ2-3, with D uncertain. V lost 7 bases to trimming and J lost 1 base, with 6 bases between them. Germline CDR1 MNHNS, CDR2 SASEGT. The CDR3 is 12 residues long. In DNA, the CDR3 is TGTGCCAGCACTTTTCGCACAGATACGCAGTATTTT. Amino acid sequence: CASTFRTDTQYF.

For this clone: Other DNA sequences in this sample translate to the same CDR3. V gene TRBV5-1 combines with J gene TRBJ2-3; D call uncertain. The V end lost 3 bases, the J end lost 3 bases, and 8 bases lay between the germline ends. Germline CDR1 SGHRS, CDR2 YFSETQ. The CDR3 has 13 amino acids. Written as DNA, the CDR3 is TGCGCCAGCAGCTCCTTAACGACAGATACGCAGTATTTT. It specifies CASSSLTTDTQYF. Looking up the rest from reference TRBV5-1 and TRBJ2-3 gives the full variable domain: KAGVTQTPRYLIKTRGQQVTLSCSPISGHRSVSWYQQTPGQGLQFLFEYFSETQRNKGNFPGRFSGRQFSNSRSEMNVSTLELGDSALYLCASSSLTTDTQYFGPGTRLTVL.

In the case of this clone: The same CDR3 is also encoded by other DNA sequences in this sample. The rearrangement links TRBV7-2 to TRBJ1-3; weak D call: TRBD1 (6 bases). CDR1 SGHTA and CDR2 FQGNSA come from the germline V gene. V was cut by 3 bases and J by 1 base, with 7 bases left in between. The CDR3 is made up of 14 amino acids. Here the CDR3 reads CASSLGTSGNTIYF. The DNA of the CDR3 is TGTGCCAGCAGCTTGGGGACATCTGGAAACACCATATATTTT.

CDR3 protein: CASSERAGNYEQYF. As DNA, the CDR3 is TGTGCCAGCAGTGAGAGAGCGGGAAACTACGAGCAGTACTTC. The chain couples TRBV28 to TRBJ2-7; 7 positions match TRBD2. Germline V lookup: CDR1 MDHEN, CDR2 SYDVKM. The CDR3 consists of 14 residues. V was pared by 5 bases and J by 3 bases, with 7 bases of the junction left unmatched.

This clone has only one observation. V and J are TRBV4-2 and TRBJ2-1, with D uncertain. This CDR3 is 16 amino acids long. Germline V lookup: CDR1 LGHNA, CDR2 YNFKEQ. Trimming pared 4 bases from V and 0 bases from J, leaving 13 bases between. CDR3 loop: CASSLDRRDSYNEQFF. CDR3 bases: TGTGCCAGCAGCCTGGATAGGAGAGACTCCTACAATGAGCAGTTCTTC.

V is TRBV27 and J is TRBJ2-4; no clear D. The ends were cut back, 8 bases at V and 7 bases at J, with 12 bases in the middle. The CDR3 covers 12 residues. Germline-derived CDR1 and CDR2 are MNHEY and SMNVEV (reference sequence). DNA of the CDR3: TGTGCCAGCGGCCCCGTGGTGAACATTCAGTACTTC. The encoded protein is CASGPVVNIQYF.

V and J are TRBV7-9 and TRBJ2-5; 11 bases are a match to TRBD2. The V segment lost 5 bases and the J segment 5 bases; nucleotides outside the gene matches: 4. The CDR3 is made up of 14 amino acids. Germline V gene sequence: CDR1 SEHNR, CDR2 FQNEAQ (reference sequence). The CDR3 sequence is CASSVGTSGETQYF. CDR3 sequence (DNA): TGTGCCAGCAGCGTCGGGACTAGCGGCGAGACCCAGTACTTC.

The genes are TRBV15 and TRBJ1-5; D is uncertain. CDR1 LNHNV and CDR2 YYDKDF come from the germline V gene (reference sequence). The CDR3 has 13 amino acids. V was cut by 0 bases and J by 7 bases, with 7 bases left in between. The CDR3, as DNA: TGTGCCACCAGCAGAGATTCCGAGCAGCCCCAGCATTTT. Translation: CATSRDSEQPQHF.

The V and J genes are TRBV4-2 and TRBJ2-7, with D uncertain. The CDR3 totals 15 residues. V shed 1 base and J shed 0 bases, with 10 bases lying between them. The germline CDR1 and CDR2 sequences are LGHNA and YNFKEQ. CDR3 DNA sequence: TGTGCCAGCAGCCAAGTGGGTGGGGTCTCCTACGAGCAGTACTTC. This codes for CASSQVGGVSYEQYF.

This chain joins TRBV7-2 and TRBJ2-7; maybe TRBD2 (5 bases). The V gene lost 1 base and the J gene lost 2 bases, with 12 bases spanning the gap. This CDR3 has 15 residues. The germline V gene encodes CDR1 SGHTA and CDR2 FQGNSA. As DNA, the CDR3 is TGTGCCAGCAGCTTAGGATGGCGGGCAACCTACGAGCAGTACTTC. Amino acid sequence: CASSLGWRATYEQYF.

This chain uses TRBV5-5 with TRBJ1-2; tentatively, D is TRBD1 (6 bases). Trimming shortened V by 2 bases and J by 4 bases, and 15 bases separated the two germline ends. The CDR3 sequence is 15 residues long. Germline V gene data show CDR1 as SGHKS and CDR2 as YYEKEE (reference sequence). The CDR3 DNA reads as TGTGCCAGCAGCTTTAAGTGGGCACAGGGCTATGGCTACACCTTC. Protein product: CASSFKWAQGYGYTF.

This chain uses TRBV18 with TRBJ2-7, with TRBD2 matching over 9 bases. This CDR3 has 15 residues. Germline-derived CDR1 and CDR2 are KGHSH and LQKENI. V lost 4 bases, J lost 3 bases, and 7 bases stayed unmatched. The CDR3 protein is CASSQQGLALYEQYF. The DNA of the CDR3 is TGTGCCAGCTCACAACAGGGACTAGCCCTCTACGAGCAGTACTTC.

V gene TRBV18 combines with J gene TRBJ2-7, with 7 positions matching TRBD2. J was trimmed by 6 bases and V by 3 bases; bases with no gene match: 14. The CDR3 sequence is 16 residues long. Per the germline V gene, CDR1 is KGHSH and CDR2 is LQKENI. The CDR3 here is CASSPVGGVSGGEQYF. CDR3 DNA sequence: TGTGCCAGCTCACCGGTGGGGGGAGTTTCGGGAGGCGAGCAGTACTTC.

The rearrangement joins TRBV27 to TRBJ2-7; TRBD2 agrees at 8 bases. This CDR3 is built from 14 residues. The V and J ends lost 4 bases and 2 bases, in that order; junction bases with no gene match: 4. Germline lookup yields CDR1 MNHEY and CDR2 SMNVEV (reference sequence). The CDR3 spells CASSYGRGAYEQYF. The CDR3 nucleotides are TGTGCCAGCAGTTACGGGCGGGGGGCCTACGAGCAGTACTTC.

Comments on this clone: Other nucleotide sequences in the sample specify the same CDR3. The rearrangement joins TRBV28 to TRBJ2-3; possibly TRBD1 or TRBD2 for D (5 bases each). V was cut by 6 bases and J by 2 bases, with 12 bases left in between. This CDR3 contains 14 residues. Germline CDR1 is MDHEN and CDR2 is SYDVKM. CDR3 DNA: TGTGCCAGCAGCCTGGGACGGTACACAGATACGCAGTATTTT. Amino acid sequence: CASSLGRYTDTQYF.

This clone was seen only once. The chain employs TRBV6-1 and TRBJ1-4; D is possibly TRBD1 (5 bases). The germline gives CDR1 MNHNS, CDR2 SASEGT. The CDR3 totals 13 residues. Trimming cost V 4 bases and J 8 bases, with 11 bases left between them. CDR3 coding DNA: TGTGCCAGCAGTGTACAGGCGGCCGAAAAACTGTTTTTT. Its protein product is CASSVQAAEKLFF.